Listed below are T cell receptor beta chains from one sample, sequenced in a study of beta chain features in type 1 diabetes. Method: immunoSEQ multiplex PCR; TCRdb's copy keeps in-frame clones and lacks some. The repertoire holds 640,000 or so clones, with around 15% as singletons. The material sequenced was naive CD4+ T cells from blood. The receptors here all came from a man aged 18 to 29 with type 1 diabetes. Both conserved end residues are part of each CDR3. D genes are given only for firm matches. For some rows the clone size is stated as once, few or many, or as a class when expanded; others skip it.

cdr3_aa: CASSQEARPSTDTQYF
cdr3_nt: TGCGCCAGCAGCCAAGAAGCTAGGCCTAGCACAGATACGCAGTATTTT
clone_size: NA
d_call: NA
cdr3_length: 16
j_call: TRBJ2-3
v_call: TRBV4-3

cdr3_aa: CAWSPTPGHSGNTIYF
cdr3_nt: TGTGCCTGGAGTCCAACACCGGGACACTCCGGAAACACCATATATTTT
clone_size: few
d_call: NA
cdr3_length: 16
j_call: TRBJ1-3
v_call: TRBV30

cdr3_aa: CASSLAPGAVNSPLHF
cdr3_nt: TGTGCCAGCAGCTTAGCCCCCGGGGCTGTTAATTCACCCCTCCACTTT
clone_size: few
d_call: NA
cdr3_length: 16
j_call: TRBJ1-6
v_call: TRBV7-2

cdr3_aa: CASSPTGGQPQHF
cdr3_nt: TGTGCCAGCAGCCCTACGGGAGGTCAGCCCCAGCATTTT
clone_size: few
d_call: NA
cdr3_length: 13
j_call: TRBJ1-5
v_call: TRBV5-8

cdr3_aa: CASSLDRGETQYF
cdr3_nt: TGCGCCAGCAGCTTAGACAGGGGAGAGACCCAGTACTTC
clone_size: few
d_call: TRBD1
cdr3_length: 13
j_call: TRBJ2-5
v_call: TRBV5-1

cdr3_aa: CASSLLGGARRTEAFF
cdr3_nt: TGTGCCAGCAGCTTACTGGGGGGCGCCAGAAGGACTGAAGCTTTCTTT
clone_size: NA
d_call: NA
cdr3_length: 16
j_call: TRBJ1-1
v_call: TRBV25-1

cdr3_aa: CASSQQGTSEAFF
cdr3_nt: TGTGCCAGCAGCCAACAGGGGACCTCTGAAGCTTTCTTT
clone_size: few
d_call: TRBD1
cdr3_length: 13
j_call: TRBJ1-1
v_call: TRBV6-1

cdr3_aa: CASSSRDRGFYEQYF
cdr3_nt: TGTGCCAGCAGTTCTCGGGACAGGGGGTTCTACGAGCAGTACTTC
clone_size: NA
d_call: TRBD1
cdr3_length: 15
j_call: TRBJ2-7
v_call: TRBV27

cdr3_aa: CASSLAGPQNTEAFF
cdr3_nt: TGTGCCAGCAGCTTAGCGGGGCCACAGAACACTGAAGCTTTCTTT
clone_size: few
d_call: NA
cdr3_length: 15
j_call: TRBJ1-1
v_call: TRBV7-2

cdr3_aa: CASSPASPVGNEQFF
cdr3_nt: TGTGCCAGCAGTCCGGCCTCCCCCGTAGGCAATGAGCAGTTCTTC
clone_size: few
d_call: NA
cdr3_length: 15
j_call: TRBJ2-1
v_call: TRBV6-1

cdr3_aa: CAWTVGGQAFF
cdr3_nt: TGTGCCTGGACTGTCGGGGGCCAGGCTTTCTTT
clone_size: few
d_call: NA
cdr3_length: 11
j_call: TRBJ1-1
v_call: TRBV30

cdr3_aa: CASSLDEGRTEAFF
cdr3_nt: TGCGCCAGCAGCTTGGATGAGGGACGGACTGAAGCTTTCTTT
clone_size: NA
d_call: NA
cdr3_length: 14
j_call: TRBJ1-1
v_call: TRBV5-1

cdr3_aa: CAWSLQVNTEAFF
cdr3_nt: TGTGCCTGGAGTCTACAGGTGAACACTGAAGCTTTCTTT
clone_size: NA
d_call: NA
cdr3_length: 13
j_call: TRBJ1-1
v_call: TRBV30

cdr3_aa: CSVRTGTSTDTQYF
cdr3_nt: TGCAGCGTTCGGACCGGGACCTCCACAGATACGCAGTATTTT
clone_size: few
d_call: NA
cdr3_length: 14
j_call: TRBJ2-3
v_call: TRBV29-1

cdr3_aa: CASTLDWSSYNEQFF
cdr3_nt: TGTGCCAGCACTTTGGACTGGAGCTCCTACAATGAGCAGTTCTTC
clone_size: NA
d_call: NA
cdr3_length: 15
j_call: TRBJ2-1
v_call: TRBV11-2

cdr3_aa: CASSLSGPDEQFF
cdr3_nt: TGCGCCAGCAGCTTATCTGGACCGGATGAGCAGTTCTTC
clone_size: NA
d_call: NA
cdr3_length: 13
j_call: TRBJ2-1
v_call: TRBV5-1

cdr3_aa: CASSLAGLSYGYTF
cdr3_nt: TGTGCCAGCAGCTTAGCAGGTCTGAGCTATGGCTACACCTTC
clone_size: few
d_call: NA
cdr3_length: 14
j_call: TRBJ1-2
v_call: TRBV7-9

cdr3_aa: CASIHRYEQYF
cdr3_nt: TGTGCCAGTATCCACCGCTACGAGCAGTACTTC
clone_size: NA
d_call: NA
cdr3_length: 11
j_call: TRBJ2-7
v_call: TRBV19

cdr3_aa: CASSSTGNQETQYF
cdr3_nt: TGTGCCAGCAGCTCGACAGGGAACCAAGAGACCCAGTACTTC
clone_size: NA
d_call: TRBD1
cdr3_length: 14
j_call: TRBJ2-5
v_call: TRBV7-6

cdr3_aa: CASSSRQGINGYTF
cdr3_nt: TGTGCCAGCAGCTCTCGACAGGGTATCAATGGCTACACCTTC
clone_size: NA
d_call: TRBD1
cdr3_length: 14
j_call: TRBJ1-2
v_call: TRBV7-9